A selection of T cell receptor beta chains follows, all from one sample in a study of cytomegalovirus exposure and HLA in healthy donors. Clones were sequenced by immunoSEQ multiplex PCR, and TCRdb holds only the in-frame ones, with some missing. The sample holds 160,000 or so clones, around three quarters seen once. The material sequenced was PBMCs. The receptors shown here come from a woman in her thirties or forties in good health and CMV-seronegative. The CDR3 runs from the conserved cysteine through the conserved F or W.

j_gene: TRBJ1-4
v_gene: TRBV5-1
CDR3aa: CASSLAGQGRTNEKLFF

j_gene: TRBJ1-5
v_gene: TRBV4-2
CDR3aa: CASSQTVRGGKADQPQHF

j_gene: TRBJ2-1
v_gene: TRBV5-1
CDR3aa: CASSPGGTEIKEQFF

j_gene: TRBJ2-5
v_gene: TRBV7-2
CDR3aa: CASSLRHREEETQYF

j_gene: TRBJ2-3
v_gene: TRBV28
CDR3aa: CASRTGLITDTQYF

j_gene: TRBJ2-7
v_gene: TRBV28
CDR3aa: CASSRVTGFYEQYF

j_gene: TRBJ2-1
v_gene: TRBV29-1
CDR3aa: CSVGRRGEQFF

j_gene: TRBJ2-7
v_gene: TRBV28
CDR3aa: CASSLLGAHAREQYF

j_gene: TRBJ2-5
v_gene: TRBV5-1
CDR3aa: CASSPKGPQETQYF

j_gene: TRBJ1-5
v_gene: TRBV6-5
CDR3aa: CASSSTGNQPQHF

j_gene: TRBJ1-2
v_gene: TRBV18
CDR3aa: CASSPPGTGSDGYTF

j_gene: TRBJ1-1
v_gene: TRBV5-4
CDR3aa: CASSLDRAGTEAFF

j_gene: TRBJ2-3
v_gene: TRBV5-1
CDR3aa: CASSLVGGSGDTQYF

j_gene: TRBJ1-1
v_gene: TRBV2
CDR3aa: CASRLRTTGNTEAFF

j_gene: TRBJ2-1
v_gene: TRBV7-3
CDR3aa: CASSLVGFGGEQFF

j_gene: TRBJ2-7
v_gene: TRBV5-1
CDR3aa: CASSFLGGTDSLEQYF

j_gene: TRBJ2-3
v_gene: TRBV5-1
CDR3aa: CASSPRLAGAPTDTQYF

j_gene: TRBJ2-3
v_gene: TRBV9
CDR3aa: CASSVEGMGQGQYF

j_gene: TRBJ2-3
v_gene: TRBV10-3
CDR3aa: CAITVSGGTDTQYF

j_gene: TRBJ2-2
v_gene: TRBV2
CDR3aa: CASILSGFTGELFF

j_gene: TRBJ1-1
v_gene: TRBV5-1
CDR3aa: CASSLLGAGEAFF

j_gene: TRBJ1-2
v_gene: TRBV5-4
CDR3aa: CASSFHDRSYGYTF

j_gene: TRBJ1-1
v_gene: TRBV7-4
CDR3aa: CASSLEGQGGTEAFF

j_gene: TRBJ2-7
v_gene: TRBV28
CDR3aa: CASSSTGDPSYEQYF

j_gene: TRBJ2-1
v_gene: TRBV6-6
CDR3aa: CASRQSGLADSNEQFF

j_gene: TRBJ1-1
v_gene: TRBV7-9
CDR3aa: CASSLVAGLEAFF

j_gene: TRBJ2-2
v_gene: TRBV7-6
CDR3aa: CASSFVLGPGELFF

j_gene: TRBJ1-5
v_gene: TRBV9
CDR3aa: CASSAGGLLNQPQHF

j_gene: TRBJ2-2
v_gene: TRBV9
CDR3aa: CASSVDGTGELFF

j_gene: TRBJ2-6
v_gene: TRBV6-1
CDR3aa: CASSDRALLVLTF

j_gene: TRBJ1-2
v_gene: TRBV19
CDR3aa: CASAGDRVYGYTF

j_gene: TRBJ2-7
v_gene: TRBV30
CDR3aa: CAWSGGGAGPYEQYF

j_gene: TRBJ1-3
v_gene: TRBV6-5
CDR3aa: CASSYSETGGNTIYF

j_gene: TRBJ1-1
v_gene: TRBV30
CDR3aa: CAWRQTANTEAFF

j_gene: TRBJ1-1
v_gene: TRBV6-1
CDR3aa: CASIRKDRTTEAFF